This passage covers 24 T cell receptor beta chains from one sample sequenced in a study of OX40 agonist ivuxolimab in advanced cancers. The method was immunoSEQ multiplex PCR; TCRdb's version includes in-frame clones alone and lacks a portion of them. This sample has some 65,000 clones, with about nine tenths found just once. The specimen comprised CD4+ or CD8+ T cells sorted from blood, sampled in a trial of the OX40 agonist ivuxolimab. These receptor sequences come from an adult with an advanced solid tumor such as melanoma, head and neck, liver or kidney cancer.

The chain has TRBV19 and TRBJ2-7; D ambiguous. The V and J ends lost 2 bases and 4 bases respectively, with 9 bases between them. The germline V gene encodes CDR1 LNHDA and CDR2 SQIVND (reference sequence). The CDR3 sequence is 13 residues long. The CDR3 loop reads CASSISGLYEQYF. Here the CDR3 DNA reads TGTGCCAGTAGTATATCGGGCTTGTACGAGCAGTACTTC. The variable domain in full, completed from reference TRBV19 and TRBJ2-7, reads DGGITQSPKYLFRKEGQNVTLSCEQNLNHDAMYWYRQDPGQGLRLIYYSQIVNDFQKGDIAEGYSVSREKKESFPLTVTSAQKNPTAFYLCASSISGLYEQYFGPGTRLTVT.

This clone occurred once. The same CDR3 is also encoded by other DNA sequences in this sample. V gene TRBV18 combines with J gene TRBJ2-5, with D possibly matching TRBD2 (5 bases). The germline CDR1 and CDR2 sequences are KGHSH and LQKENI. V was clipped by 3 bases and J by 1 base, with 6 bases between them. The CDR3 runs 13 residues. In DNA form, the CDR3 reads TGTGCCAGCTCACCGGGGAGCCAAGAGACCCAGTACTTC. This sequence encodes CASSPGSQETQYF.

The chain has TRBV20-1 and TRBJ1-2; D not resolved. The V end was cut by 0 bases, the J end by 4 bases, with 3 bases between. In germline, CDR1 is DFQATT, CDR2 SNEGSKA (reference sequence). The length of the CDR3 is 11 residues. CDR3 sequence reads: CSAREVYGYTF. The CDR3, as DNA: TGCAGTGCTAGAGAAGTCTATGGCTACACCTTC.

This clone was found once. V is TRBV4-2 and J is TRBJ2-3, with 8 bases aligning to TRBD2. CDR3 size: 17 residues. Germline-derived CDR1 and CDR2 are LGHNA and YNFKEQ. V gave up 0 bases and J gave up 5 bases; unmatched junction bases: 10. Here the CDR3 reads CASSQDLSRGAGDTQYF. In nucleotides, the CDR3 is TGTGCCAGCAGCCAAGACTTGTCGCGGGGGGCTGGAGATACGCAGTATTTT.

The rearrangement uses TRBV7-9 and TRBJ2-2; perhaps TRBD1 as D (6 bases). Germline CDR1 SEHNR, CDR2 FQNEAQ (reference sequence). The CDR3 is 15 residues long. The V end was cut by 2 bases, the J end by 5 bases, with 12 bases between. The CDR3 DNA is TGTGCCAGCAGCTTAACGACAGGCACAACCGGGGAGCTGTTTTTT. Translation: CASSLTTGTTGELFF.

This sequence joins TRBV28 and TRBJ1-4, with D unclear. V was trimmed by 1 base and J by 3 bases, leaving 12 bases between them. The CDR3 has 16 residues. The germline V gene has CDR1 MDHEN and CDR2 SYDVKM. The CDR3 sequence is CASSLYNPPPNEKLFF. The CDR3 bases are TGTGCCAGCAGTTTATACAACCCGCCCCCTAATGAAAAACTGTTTTTT. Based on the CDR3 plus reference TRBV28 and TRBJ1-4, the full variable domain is DVKVTQSSRYLVKRTGEKVFLECVQDMDHENMFWYRQDPGLGLRLIYFSYDVKMKEKGDIPEGYSVSREKKERFSLILESASTNQTSMYLCASSLYNPPPNEKLFFGSGTQLSVL.

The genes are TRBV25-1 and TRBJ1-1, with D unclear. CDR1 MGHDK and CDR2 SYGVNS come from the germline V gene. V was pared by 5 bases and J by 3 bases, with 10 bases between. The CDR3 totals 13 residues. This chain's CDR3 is CASSRSDYTEAFF. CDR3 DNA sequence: TGTGCCAGCAGTCGTTCGGACTACACTGAAGCTTTCTTT.

The CDR3 sequence: CSADEGSPYNEQFF. CDR3 in DNA: TGCAGCGCCGATGAGGGTTCCCCCTACAATGAGCAGTTCTTC. The chain recombines TRBV29-1 with TRBJ2-1; a weak D match, TRBD2 (5 bases). Per the germline V gene, CDR1 is SQVTM and CDR2 is ANQGSEA. The CDR3 totals 14 residues. V dropped 7 bases and J dropped 2 bases, with 15 bases sitting between them.

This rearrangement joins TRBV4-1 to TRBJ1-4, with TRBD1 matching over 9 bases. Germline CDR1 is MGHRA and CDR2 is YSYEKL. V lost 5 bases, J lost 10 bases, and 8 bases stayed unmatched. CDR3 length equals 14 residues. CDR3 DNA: TGCGCCAGCAGCGAGGGACAGGGCATTGGAAAACTGTTTTTT. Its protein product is CASSEGQGIGKLFF.

The CDR3 bases are TGTGCCAGCAGTTTATACCAGGGGGCGAACTATGGCTACACCTTC. The encoded protein is CASSLYQGANYGYTF. The genes are TRBV28 and TRBJ1-2; 8 nucleotides line up with TRBD1. The CDR3 has 15 amino acids. Germline CDR1 and CDR2: MDHEN and SYDVKM. J was trimmed by 2 bases and V by 1 base; bases with no gene match: 3.

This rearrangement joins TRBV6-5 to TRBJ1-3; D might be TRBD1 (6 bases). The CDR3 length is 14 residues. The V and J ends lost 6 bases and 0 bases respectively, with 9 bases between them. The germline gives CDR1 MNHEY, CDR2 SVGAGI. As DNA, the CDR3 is TGTGCCAGCAGACGAGGGGGCTCTGGAAACACCATATATTTT. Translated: CASRRGGSGNTIYF.

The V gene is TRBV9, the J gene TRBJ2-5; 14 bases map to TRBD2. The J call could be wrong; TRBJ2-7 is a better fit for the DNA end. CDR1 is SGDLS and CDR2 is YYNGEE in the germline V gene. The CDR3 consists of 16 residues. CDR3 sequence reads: CASSVGLAGGMNEQYF. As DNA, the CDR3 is TGTGCCAGCAGCGTCGGACTAGCGGGGGGAATGAACGAGCAGTACTTC.

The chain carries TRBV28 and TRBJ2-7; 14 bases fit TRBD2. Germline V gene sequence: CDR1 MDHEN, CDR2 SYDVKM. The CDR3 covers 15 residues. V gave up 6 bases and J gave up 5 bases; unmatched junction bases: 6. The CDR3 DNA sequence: TGTGCCAGCAGGCCGGGACTAGCGGGAGTCAACGAGCAGTACTTC. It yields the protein CASRPGLAGVNEQYF.

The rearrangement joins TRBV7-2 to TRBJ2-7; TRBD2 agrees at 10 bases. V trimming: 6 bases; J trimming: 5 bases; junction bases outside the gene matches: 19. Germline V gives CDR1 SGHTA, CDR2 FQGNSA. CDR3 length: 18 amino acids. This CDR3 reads CASRPRASGRVTDDEQYF. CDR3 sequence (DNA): TGTGCCAGCAGACCCCGGGCTAGCGGGAGAGTAACGGATGACGAGCAGTACTTC.

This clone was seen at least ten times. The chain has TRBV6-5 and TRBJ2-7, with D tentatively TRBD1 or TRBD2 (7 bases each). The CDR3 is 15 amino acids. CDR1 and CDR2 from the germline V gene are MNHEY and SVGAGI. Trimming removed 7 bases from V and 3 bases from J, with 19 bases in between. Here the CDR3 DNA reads TGTGCCAGCACCTACAACAGGGGAGGGGGCTACGAGCAGTACTTC. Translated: CASTYNRGGGYEQYF.

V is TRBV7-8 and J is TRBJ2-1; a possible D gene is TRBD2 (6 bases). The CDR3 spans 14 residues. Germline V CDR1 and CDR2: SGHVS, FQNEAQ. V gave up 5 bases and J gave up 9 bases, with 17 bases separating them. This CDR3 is CASSPQTSNREQFF. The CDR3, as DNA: TGTGCCAGCAGCCCCCAGACTAGTAATCGTGAGCAGTTCTTC.

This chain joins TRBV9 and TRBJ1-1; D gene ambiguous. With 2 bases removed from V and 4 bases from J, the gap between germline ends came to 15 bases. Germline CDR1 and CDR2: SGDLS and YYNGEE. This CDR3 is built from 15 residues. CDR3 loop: CASSVGQGRSTEAFF. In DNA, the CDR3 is TGTGCCAGCAGCGTTGGGCAAGGCAGGAGCACTGAAGCTTTCTTT.

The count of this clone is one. Here the CDR3 reads CASSPAGMNTEAFF. The CDR3 DNA reads TGTGCCAGCAGCCCGGCGGGAATGAACACTGAAGCTTTCTTT. The chain combines TRBV14 with TRBJ1-1; D not resolved. The length of the CDR3 is 14 residues. The V gene lost 4 bases and the J gene lost 0 bases, with 9 bases spanning the gap. Germline V CDR1 and CDR2: SGHDN, FVKESK.

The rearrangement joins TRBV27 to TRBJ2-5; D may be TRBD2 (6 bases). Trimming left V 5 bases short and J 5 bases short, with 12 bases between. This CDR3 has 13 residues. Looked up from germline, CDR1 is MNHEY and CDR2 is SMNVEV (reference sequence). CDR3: CASSESRGETQYF. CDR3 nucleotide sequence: TGTGCCAGCAGTGAATCCCGGGGGGAGACCCAGTACTTC.

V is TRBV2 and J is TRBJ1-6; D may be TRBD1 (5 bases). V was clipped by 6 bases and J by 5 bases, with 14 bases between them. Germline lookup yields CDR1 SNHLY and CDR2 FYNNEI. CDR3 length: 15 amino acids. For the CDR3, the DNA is TGTGCCAGCAGCATGGGGCAGCCCAATAATTCACCCCTCCACTTT. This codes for CASSMGQPNNSPLHF.

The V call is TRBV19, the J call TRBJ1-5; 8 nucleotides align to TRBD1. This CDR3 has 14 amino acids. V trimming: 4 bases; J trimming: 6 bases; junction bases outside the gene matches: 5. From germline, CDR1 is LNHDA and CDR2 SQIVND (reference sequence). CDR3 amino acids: CASSRGQDSQPQHF. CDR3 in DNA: TGTGCCAGTAGTAGGGGACAGGATAGTCAGCCCCAGCATTTT.

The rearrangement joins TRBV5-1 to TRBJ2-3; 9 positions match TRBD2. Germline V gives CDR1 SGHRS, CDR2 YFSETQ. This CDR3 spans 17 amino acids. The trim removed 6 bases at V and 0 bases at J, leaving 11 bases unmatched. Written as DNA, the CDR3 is TGCGCCAGCATCATGACGGCTAGCGGGACTAGCACAGATACGCAGTATTTT. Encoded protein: CASIMTASGTSTDTQYF.

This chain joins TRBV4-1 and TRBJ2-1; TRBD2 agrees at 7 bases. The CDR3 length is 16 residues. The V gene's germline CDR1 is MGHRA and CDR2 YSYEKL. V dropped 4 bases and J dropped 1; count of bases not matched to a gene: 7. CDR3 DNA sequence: TGCGCCAGCAGCCTCATAGCGGGTGGGTCCTACAATGAGCAGTTCTTC. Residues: CASSLIAGGSYNEQFF.

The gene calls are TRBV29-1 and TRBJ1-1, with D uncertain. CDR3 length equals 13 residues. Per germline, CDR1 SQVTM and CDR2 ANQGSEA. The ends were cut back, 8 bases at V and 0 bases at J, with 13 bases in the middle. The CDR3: CSYTLLVNTEAFF. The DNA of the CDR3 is TGCAGCTACACCCTGTTAGTGAACACTGAAGCTTTCTTT.